The 10 T cell receptor beta chains reported below all come from one sample, sequenced in a study of blood T cell repertoires in COVID-19. Some clones are missing from TCRdb's copy, which holds only in-frame ones; the method was immunoSEQ multiplex PCR. The sample holds about 210,000 clones; approximately 90% are singletons and the top ten take around 1.6%. Material for sequencing was peripheral blood. The source is a man aged 70-80 years with acute or convalescent COVID-19.

The gene calls are TRBV7-6 and TRBJ2-1; D might be TRBD1 (6 bases). This CDR3 spans 13 amino acids. Germline lookup yields CDR1 SGHVS and CDR2 FNYEAQ. V was pared by 5 bases and J by 8 bases, with 13 bases between. CDR3 in amino acids: CASSPTGLDEQFF. The CDR3, as DNA: TGTGCCAGCAGCCCTACAGGGCTGGATGAGCAGTTCTTC.

As for this clone: Within the sample, other DNA sequences also encode this same CDR3. The chain couples TRBV6-5 to TRBJ2-7; possibly TRBD2 for D (6 bases). CDR1 is MNHEY and CDR2 is SVGAGI in the germline V gene. Trimming took 0 bases from V and 4 from J, leaving 10 bases between them. This CDR3 spans 14 amino acids. The CDR3: CASSYSTGTYEQYF. Here the CDR3 DNA reads TGTGCCAGCAGTTACTCGACCGGGACTTACGAGCAGTACTTC.

The chain couples TRBV3-1 (or the pseudogene TRBV3-2) to TRBJ2-6; 8 bases agree with TRBD2. The germline V gene encodes CDR1 LGHDT and CDR2 YNNKEL (reference sequence). The CDR3 length is 19 residues. Unmatched junction bases numbered 16, after V lost 5 bases and J lost 4 bases. The CDR3 sequence is CASSSVRGGNLRGANVLTF. The DNA for the CDR3 is TGTGCCAGCAGCTCGGTTCGGGGGGGAAACTTGCGAGGGGCCAACGTCCTGACTTTC.

The rearrangement uses TRBV29-1 and TRBJ2-7; TRBD1 matches 7 bases. The CDR3 spans 15 residues. Looked up from germline, CDR1 is SQVTM and CDR2 is ANQGSEA. Unmatched junction bases numbered 11, after V lost 6 bases and J lost 0 bases. This CDR3 is CSVARGQRSSYEQYF. CDR3 DNA sequence: TGCAGCGTCGCCCGGGGACAGAGAAGCTCCTACGAGCAGTACTTC.

The chain carries TRBV11-1 and TRBJ1-2; D is undetermined. This CDR3 is built from 12 residues. Germline V gene data show CDR1 as SGHAT and CDR2 as FQDESV (reference sequence). V was trimmed by 4 bases and J by 4 bases, leaving 7 bases between them. The CDR3 region has the DNA TGTGCCAGCAGCTCCGGAGGCTATGGCTACACCTTC. Encoded protein: CASSSGGYGYTF.

Regarding this clone: Other nucleotide sequences from this sample produce the same CDR3. The chain employs TRBV19 and TRBJ2-3; maybe TRBD2 (5 bases). Germline V gives CDR1 LNHDA, CDR2 SQIVND (reference sequence). The CDR3 extends over 16 amino acids. Trimming pared 3 bases from V and 1 base from J, leaving 14 bases between. The CDR3 sequence: CASSIWSGGGTDTQYF. CDR3 DNA sequence: TGTGCCAGTAGTATTTGGAGCGGCGGTGGCACAGATACGCAGTATTTT.

V gene TRBV12-3 or TRBV12-4 combines with J gene TRBJ2-1; no firm D call. The CDR3 totals 12 residues. V lost 6 bases, J lost 4 bases, and 7 bases lay in between. CDR3: CASSGAYNEQFF. CDR3 DNA: TGTGCCAGCAGCGGAGCGTACAATGAGCAGTTCTTC.

V gene TRBV20-1 combines with J gene TRBJ1-1; tentative D call: TRBD1 (6 bases). Trimming removed 3 bases from V and 11 bases from J, with 25 bases in between. Germline-derived CDR1 and CDR2 are DFQATT and SNEGSKA (reference sequence). This CDR3 has 15 residues. The CDR3 nucleotides read TGCAGTGCTAGTTTTCTGGGTCAGGGGAAAGGTTTGGCTTTCTTT. It encodes CSASFLGQGKGLAFF.

The chain carries TRBV28 and TRBJ2-5; D may be TRBD2 (6 bases). The CDR3 spans 14 residues. Germline V lookup: CDR1 MDHEN, CDR2 SYDVKM. The V gene lost 2 bases and the J gene lost 4 bases, with 11 bases spanning the gap. The CDR3 region is CASSLGGDGETQYF. CDR3 DNA sequence: TGTGCCAGCAGTTTAGGCGGGGATGGAGAGACCCAGTACTTC.

As concerns this clone: The sample holds other DNA sequences that translate to the same CDR3. The chain links TRBV5-1 to TRBJ2-5; TRBD2 might be the D (5 bases). V lost 4 bases and J 4 bases, leaving 11 bases between the germline ends. The CDR3 consists of 13 residues. The germline V gene has CDR1 SGHRS and CDR2 YFSETQ. The CDR3 sequence: CASSLSGSETQYF. In nucleotides, the CDR3 is TGCGCCAGCAGCCTGAGCGGTTCAGAGACCCAGTACTTC. Full variable domain (outside the CDR3, taken from reference TRBV5-1 and TRBJ2-5): KAGVTQTPRYLIKTRGQQVTLSCSPISGHRSVSWYQQTPGQGLQFLFEYFSETQRNKGNFPGRFSGRQFSNSRSEMNVSTLELGDSALYLCASSLSGSETQYFGPGTRLLVL.